This T cell receptor beta chain was documented in a study of cytomegalovirus exposure and HLA in healthy donors. PCR involved 60 Vbeta and 13 Jbeta primers. Only in-frame clones appear in the TCRdb table, and some are missing; sequencing was by immunoSEQ multiplex PCR. This sample carries some 76,000 clones, with over 4.5% going to the ten biggest clones. Study-wide findings and caveats: Compared with the approximately 680-donor mean, an Asian-associated ancestry cluster reportedly had fewer N-insertions, according to a later analysis. About 87% or about 30% of the time was how often most TCR beta V segments were productive, according to an earlier analysis.

The CDR3 consists of 15 residues. V was shortened by 4 bases and J by 8 bases, with 20 bases between the two germline ends. Germline V lookup: CDR1 ENHRY, CDR2 SYGVKD. Of note for this clone: The antigen is unknown.

V gene TRBV10-3 combines with J gene TRBJ1-2, with D maybe TRBD1 (6 bases). This receptor was identified in a man aged 35 to 55 in good health and CMV-seronegative. Sequences were obtained from PBMCs. The CDR3 spells CAISGPEWGQRGYTF. The CDR3 region has the DNA TGTGCCATCAGTGGGCCAGAATGGGGGCAGCGGGGCTACACCTTC.